One sample yielded the 30 T cell receptor beta chains listed below, sequenced in a study of T cells in Graves' hyperthyroidism and ophthalmopathy. RNA transcripts were the template for amplifying TCR beta CDR3 regions. The primer set for the first-round RT-PCR of the TCR CDR3 was HTBI. From the multiplex PCR reads, TCRdb called clonotypes with MiXCR, one entry per CDR3 protein. This sample has 300,000 to 350,000 distinct CDR3 sequences, with around a sixth found just once. Sequencing was done on a sample of blood. Receptor source: a man aged 30-40 years with Graves' hyperthyroidism.

In its sample, this clonotype was seen many times. The rearrangement links TRBV18 to TRBJ2-7, with 8 bases fitting TRBD1. Germline V gene sequence: CDR1 KGHSH, CDR2 LQKENI. Unmatched junction bases numbered 7, after V lost 2 bases and J lost 4 bases. There are 15 residues in the CDR3. CDR3 residues: CASSPGGTGQYEQYF. The CDR3 coding sequence is TGTGCCAGCTCACCAGGGGGGACAGGCCAGTACGAGCAGTACTTC. The whole variable domain, remainder taken from reference TRBV18 and TRBJ2-7, is NAGVMQNPRHLVRRRGQEARLRCSPMKGHSHVYWYRQLPEEGLKFMVYLQKENIIDESGMPKERFSAEFPKEGPSILRIQQVVRGDSAAYFCASSPGGTGQYEQYFGPGTRLTVT.

This clonotype appeared many times. The V gene is TRBV28, the J gene TRBJ1-1, with a tentative D call TRBD1 (5 bases). This CDR3 is built from 11 residues. The germline V gene has CDR1 MDHEN and CDR2 SYDVKM. The V gene lost 3 bases and the J gene lost 11 bases, with 10 bases spanning the gap. CDR3 sequence: CASSLSREAFF. Written as DNA, the CDR3 is TGTGCCAGCAGTTTGTCCAGGGAGGCTTTCTTT.

This chain links TRBV11-1 with TRBJ2-7; no clear D gene. The CDR3 contains 11 residues. The V and J ends lost 5 bases and 6 bases respectively, with 8 bases between them. Germline V lookup: CDR1 SGHAT, CDR2 FQDESV (reference sequence). The CDR3 region has the DNA TGTGCCAGCAGCACTGAAGGCGAGCAGTACTTC. Its translation: CASSTEGEQYF. The full variable domain, its missing parts supplied by reference TRBV11-1 and TRBJ2-7, is EAEVAQSPRYKITEKSQAVAFWCDPISGHATLYWYRQILGQGPELLVQFQDESVVDDSQLPKDRFSAERLKGVDSTLKIQPAELGDSAMYLCASSTEGEQYFGPGTRLTVT.

Of note for this clonotype: This may come from a read error, since a much larger clone is one base off. V is TRBV2 and J is TRBJ2-1; D unresolved. The CDR3 loop spans 12 amino acids. Trimming stripped 10 bases from V and 4 bases from J, with 11 bases between. Germline values: CDR1 SNHLY, CDR2 FYNNEI. The CDR3 here is CAIVRTYNEQFF. DNA of the CDR3: TGTGCCATCGTCCGGACGTACAATGAGCAGTTCTTC. The whole variable domain, remainder taken from reference TRBV2 and TRBJ2-1, is EPEVTQTPSHQVTQMGQEVILRCVPISNHLYFYWYRQILGQKVEFLVSFYNNEISEKSEIFDDQFSVERPDGSNFTLKIRSTKLEDSAMYFCAIVRTYNEQFFGPGTRLTVL.

This clonotype was counted many times. The chain carries TRBV2 and TRBJ1-1; weak D call: TRBD1 (6 bases). The CDR3 sequence is 12 residues long. V was pared by 2 bases and J by 12 bases, with 13 bases between. CDR1 and CDR2 from the germline V gene are SNHLY and FYNNEI. CDR3 residues: CASSEQGTETFF. The CDR3 DNA sequence: TGTGCCAGCAGTGAACAGGGGACGGAGACTTTCTTT. The full variable domain, in which reference TRBV2 and TRBJ1-1 provide the parts outside the CDR3, is EPEVTQTPSHQVTQMGQEVILRCVPISNHLYFYWYRQILGQKVEFLVSFYNNEISEKSEIFDDQFSVERPDGSNFTLKIRSTKLEDSAMYFCASSEQGTETFFGQGTRLTVV.

This clonotype was seen at least ten times. V gene TRBV30 combines with J gene TRBJ2-2; D is unresolved. The germline V and J ends were trimmed by 3 bases and 6 bases, with 14 bases remaining between them. Germline lookup yields CDR1 GTSNPN and CDR2 SVGIG (reference sequence). The CDR3 has 14 residues. The CDR3 is CAWSLGSWAGELFF. CDR3 nucleotide sequence: TGTGCCTGGAGCCTCGGCAGTTGGGCCGGGGAGCTGTTTTTT.

This clonotype was counted only a few times. The chain combines TRBV27 with TRBJ2-2; possible D gene TRBD1, 6 bases. V was cut by 10 bases and J by 1 base, with 13 bases left in between. This CDR3 comprises 14 residues. The germline V gene encodes CDR1 MNHEY and CDR2 SMNVEV (reference sequence). CDR3 residues: CATSGAENTGELFF. CDR3 bases: TGTGCCACGTCAGGGGCAGAGAACACCGGGGAGCTGTTTTTT.

The rearrangement joins TRBV4-1 to TRBJ2-7; TRBD1 matches 10 bases. CDR1 MGHRA and CDR2 YSYEKL come from the germline V gene. This CDR3 contains 17 residues. V shed 0 bases, J shed 1 base, and the junction held 6 bases outside the gene matches. Written as DNA, the CDR3 is TGCGCCAGCAGCCAAGATTTGTGGGACAGGGGATCCTACGAGCAGTACTTC. The encoded protein is CASSQDLWDRGSYEQYF.

The chain couples TRBV28 to TRBJ2-7; no reliable D call. The germline V gene has CDR1 MDHEN and CDR2 SYDVKM. V was trimmed by 2 bases and J by 3 bases, leaving 8 bases between them. The CDR3 runs 13 residues. The CDR3 nucleotides are TGTGCCAGCAGTTTAACCTATTTCTACGAGCAGTACTTC. Its translation: CASSLTYFYEQYF.

This clonotype was picked up many times. The J gene is TRBJ2-1, the V gene TRBV12-3 or TRBV12-4; D is perhaps TRBD1 (5 bases). CDR3 length: 11 amino acids. Trimming cost V 3 bases and J 10 bases, with 7 bases left between them. The CDR3 region has the DNA TGTGCCAGCAGTTTTGCAGGGGAGCAGTTCTTC. This gives the protein CASSFAGEQFF.

The V gene is TRBV29-1, the J gene TRBJ2-6; D gene unclear. From germline, CDR1 is SQVTM and CDR2 ANQGSEA. Trimming shortened V by 0 bases and J by 1 base, and 13 bases separated the two germline ends. The CDR3 sequence is 17 residues long. The CDR3 loop is CSVEDPRGRSGANVLTF. The CDR3 DNA is TGCAGCGTTGAAGACCCCCGTGGACGTTCTGGGGCCAACGTCCTGACTTTC.

This chain uses TRBV27 with TRBJ1-3; D may be TRBD1 (5 bases). CDR3 length: 13 amino acids. V was clipped by 7 bases and J by 2 bases, with 9 bases between them. Germline CDR1 is MNHEY and CDR2 is SMNVEV (reference sequence). The CDR3 DNA is TGTGCCAGCATGTGGGGGGCTGGAAACACCATATATTTT. Translated, it gives CASMWGAGNTIYF.

Remarks on this clonotype: This may stem from a read error, because a much larger clone lies one nucleotide away. The final CDR3 position lacks the conserved phenylalanine or tryptophan, pointing to a likely read error. The V call is TRBV6-5, the J call TRBJ1-1, with D possibly matching TRBD1 (5 bases). Trimming took 2 bases from V and 1 from J, leaving 14 bases between them. This CDR3 has 16 amino acids. CDR1 MNHEY and CDR2 SVGAGI come from the germline V gene. This CDR3 is CASSYGGHGRNTEAFL. The CDR3 DNA sequence: TGTGCCAGCAGTTACGGCGGACACGGGCGGAACACTGAAGCTTTCCTT.

The chain couples TRBV5-1 to TRBJ1-6, with D possibly matching TRBD1 (5 bases). The V end lost 0 bases, the J end lost 8 bases, and 12 bases lay between the germline ends. This CDR3 has 15 amino acids. CDR1 and CDR2 (germline): SGHRS, YFSETQ. CDR3 protein: CASSLGQGGDSPLHF. DNA for the CDR3: TGCGCCAGCAGCTTGGGGCAGGGAGGAGATTCACCCCTCCACTTT.

This chain uses TRBV18 with TRBJ2-2; D ambiguous. CDR3 size: 15 residues. Germline V gene sequence: CDR1 KGHSH, CDR2 LQKENI. Deletions cut 0 bases from V and 4 bases from J, with 9 bases between. In DNA form, the CDR3 reads TGTGCCAGCTCACCACCGACCCGAGTCACCGGGGAGCTGTTTTTT. This gives the protein CASSPPTRVTGELFF.

The chain is built from TRBV6-6 and TRBJ1-4; D call uncertain. Trimming pared 0 bases from V and 0 bases from J, leaving 5 bases between. This CDR3 has 15 amino acids. CDR1 is MNHNY, CDR2 SVGAGI, per germline (reference sequence). In DNA, the CDR3 is TGTGCCAGCAGTTACTCCTGGACAACTAATGAAAAACTGTTTTTT. Translating it yields CASSYSWTTNEKLFF.

This chain connects TRBV6-1 to TRBJ1-1; D is perhaps TRBD1 (5 bases). The ends were cut back, 6 bases at V and 1 base at J, with 15 bases in the middle. This CDR3 comprises 15 residues. Germline V gene sequence: CDR1 MNHNS, CDR2 SASEGT. As DNA, the CDR3 is TGTGCCAGCAGGCAGGGTGTACTTACGAACACTGAAGCTTTCTTT. It specifies CASRQGVLTNTEAFF.

The CDR3, as DNA: TGTGCCAGCAGTTACAACGCTAACTATGGCTACACCTTC. This encodes CASSYNANYGYTF. This chain links TRBV6-5 with TRBJ1-2, with D unresolved. The CDR3 totals 13 residues. The V end was cut by 2 bases, the J end by 0 bases, with 4 bases between. Germline-derived CDR1 and CDR2 are MNHEY and SVGAGI.

This clonotype occurred many times. The V gene is TRBV7-9, the J gene TRBJ2-7, with 8 bases matching TRBD1. This CDR3 is built from 15 residues. Per the germline V gene, CDR1 is SEHNR and CDR2 is FQNEAQ (reference sequence). The junction had 12 bases not matched to a gene; V was cut back by 6 bases and J by 5 bases. CDR3 amino acids: CASSSEQGAGHEQYF. The CDR3 DNA reads as TGTGCCAGCAGTTCTGAGCAGGGGGCGGGTCACGAGCAGTACTTC.

The chain uses TRBV11-2 and TRBJ2-2; maybe TRBD1 (5 bases). Trimming cost V 1 base and J 6 bases, with 6 bases left between them. Per the germline V gene, CDR1 is SGHAT and CDR2 is FQNNGV. The length of the CDR3 is 13 residues. CDR3 region: CASSLAGPGELFF. The CDR3 DNA sequence: TGTGCCAGCAGCTTAGCAGGGCCCGGGGAGCTGTTTTTT. Together with reference TRBV11-2 and TRBJ2-2, the CDR3 gives the full variable domain: EAGVAQSPRYKIIEKRQSVAFWCNPISGHATLYWYQQILGQGPKLLIQFQNNGVVDDSQLPKDRFSAERLKGVDSTLKIQPAKLEDSAVYLCASSLAGPGELFFGEGSRLTVL.

This clonotype was seen ten or more times. V gene TRBV20-1 combines with J gene TRBJ1-5; the match to TRBD1 covers 8 bases. V lost 1 base and J lost 0; bases outside the gene matches: 5. Germline assignment: CDR1 DFQATT and CDR2 SNEGSKA (reference sequence). This CDR3 region has 16 residues. The CDR3 region is CSARATGDYSNQPQHF. The CDR3 DNA is TGCAGTGCTAGAGCGACAGGGGACTATAGCAATCAGCCCCAGCATTTT.

This clonotype was counted at least ten times. The V call is TRBV18, the J call TRBJ1-5, with D perhaps matching TRBD1 (6 bases). CDR1 KGHSH and CDR2 LQKENI come from the germline V gene. The germline V and J ends were trimmed by 4 bases and 4 bases, with 11 bases remaining between them. The CDR3 is made up of 14 amino acids. The CDR3 sequence is CASSHDGTNQPQHF. The CDR3 DNA sequence: TGTGCCAGCTCACACGATGGGACAAATCAGCCCCAGCATTTT.

The chain uses TRBV15 and TRBJ2-2, with D hard to call. V was cut by 0 bases and J by 3 bases, with 2 bases left in between. The CDR3 has 13 amino acids. Germline V gene sequence: CDR1 LNHNV, CDR2 YYDKDF (reference sequence). Here the CDR3 DNA reads TGTGCCACCAGCAGAGACTACACCGGGGAGCTGTTTTTT. Translated: CATSRDYTGELFF. Together with reference TRBV15 and TRBJ2-2, the CDR3 gives the full variable domain: DAMVIQNPRYQVTQFGKPVTLSCSQTLNHNVMYWYQQKSSQAPKLLFHYYDKDFNNEADTPDNFQSRRPNTSFCFLDIRSPGLGDTAMYLCATSRDYTGELFFGEGSRLTVL.

The rearrangement joins TRBV20-1 to TRBJ1-5; 8 nucleotides align to TRBD1. Losses at the gene ends were 6 bases for V and 5 bases for J; bases not matched to a gene: 9. The V gene's germline CDR1 is DFQATT and CDR2 SNEGSKA (reference sequence). CDR3 length: 14 residues. For the CDR3, the DNA is TGCAGTGCCACCACAGGGGGACCCGATCAGCCCCAGCATTTT. Translating gives CSATTGGPDQPQHF.

This clonotype appeared many times. The V gene is TRBV11-1, the J gene TRBJ2-3; 8 positions match TRBD2. The J segment lost 5 bases and the V segment lost 5 bases, leaving 15 bases of the junction unmatched. CDR1 and CDR2 from the germline V gene are SGHAT and FQDESV (reference sequence). The CDR3 runs to 17 residues. The CDR3, as DNA: TGTGCCAGCAGCGACCCCAAGGGAGCGGGAGTTATAGATACGCAGTATTTT. It codes for CASSDPKGAGVIDTQYF.

This clonotype was seen ten or more times. The CDR3 protein is CAILSGRGETQYF. For the CDR3, the DNA is TGTGCCATCCTTAGCGGGAGGGGAGAGACCCAGTACTTC. V is TRBV28 and J is TRBJ2-5; the match to TRBD2 covers 11 bases. Germline assignment: CDR1 MDHEN and CDR2 SYDVKM. With 10 bases clipped from V and 4 bases from J, the junction kept 5 bases outside the gene matches. The CDR3 spans 13 residues.

The rearrangement uses TRBV19 and TRBJ2-2; 10 bases map to TRBD2. The germline V gene has CDR1 LNHDA and CDR2 SQIVND (reference sequence). V lost 8 bases to trimming and J lost 3 bases; unmatched junction nucleotides: 6. This CDR3 has 15 amino acids. In DNA form, the CDR3 reads TGTGCCAGTCTGCGGACTAGCGGTTACACCGGGGAGCTGTTTTTT. As protein: CASLRTSGYTGELFF.

The chain's CDR3 is CASSVGQGMASYNSPLHF. The CDR3 coding sequence is TGTGCCAGCAGCGTAGGTCAGGGGATGGCCTCCTATAATTCACCCCTCCACTTT. This rearrangement joins TRBV9 to TRBJ1-6, with D possibly matching TRBD1 (6 bases). Germline V lookup: CDR1 SGDLS, CDR2 YYNGEE. V dropped 0 bases and J dropped 0 bases, with 13 bases sitting between them. The CDR3 extends over 18 amino acids.

This clonotype was recorded a few times. The chain has TRBV12-3 or TRBV12-4 and TRBJ1-3; no firm D call. The CDR3 runs to 17 residues. Trimming cost V 3 bases and J 0 bases, with 15 bases left between them. CDR3 bases: TGTGCCAGCAGTTTGAATCAGTGGCCTTCCTCTGGAAACACCATATATTTT. Its translation is CASSLNQWPSSGNTIYF.

This sequence joins TRBV11-2 and TRBJ1-1; D remains ambiguous. The V end lost 2 bases, the J end lost 1 base, and 14 bases lay between the germline ends. The germline V gene encodes CDR1 SGHAT and CDR2 FQNNGV. The CDR3 has 16 residues. In nucleotides, the CDR3 is TGTGCCAGCAGCTTAAGATCGGGTCAGTCGAACACTGAAGCTTTCTTT. Protein: CASSLRSGQSNTEAFF.